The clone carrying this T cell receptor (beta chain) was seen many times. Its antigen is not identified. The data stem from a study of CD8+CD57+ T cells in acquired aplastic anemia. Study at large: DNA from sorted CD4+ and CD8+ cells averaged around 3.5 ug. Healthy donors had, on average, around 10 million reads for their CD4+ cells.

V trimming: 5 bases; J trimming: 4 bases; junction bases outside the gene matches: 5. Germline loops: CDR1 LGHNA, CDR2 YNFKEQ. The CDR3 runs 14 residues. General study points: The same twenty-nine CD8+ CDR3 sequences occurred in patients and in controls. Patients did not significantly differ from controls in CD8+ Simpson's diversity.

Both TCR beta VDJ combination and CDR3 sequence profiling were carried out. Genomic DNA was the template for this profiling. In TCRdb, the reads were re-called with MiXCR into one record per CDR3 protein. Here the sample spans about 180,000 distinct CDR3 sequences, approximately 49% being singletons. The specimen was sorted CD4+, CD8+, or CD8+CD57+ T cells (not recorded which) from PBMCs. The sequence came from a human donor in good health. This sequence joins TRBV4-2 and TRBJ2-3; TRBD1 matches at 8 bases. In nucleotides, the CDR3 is TGTGCCAGCAGCAGCCTACAGGGGGCAGATACGCAGTATTTT. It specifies CASSSLQGADTQYF.